These 17 T cell receptor beta chains share one sample of origin, sequenced in a study of blood T cell repertoires in COVID-19. Using immunoSEQ multiplex PCR, the repertoire was profiled, and TCRdb retains in-frame clones only, with some absent. The profile shows approximately 150,000 clones, approximately 84% of them singletons. Sequences were obtained from peripheral blood. The receptors derive from a man aged 65 to 79 with active or convalescent COVID-19.

This clone has a single count. The chain recombines TRBV4-3 with TRBJ1-6; D may be TRBD1 (5 bases). V was clipped by 2 bases and J by 8 bases, with 13 bases between them. The CDR3 extends over 15 amino acids. The V gene's germline CDR1 is LGHNA and CDR2 YSLEER. The CDR3 DNA reads as TGCGCCAGCAGCCAAAATTTGCAGGGCTATTCACCCCTCCACTTT. Amino acids: CASSQNLQGYSPLHF.

In its sample, this clone was seen once. This chain connects TRBV19 to TRBJ1-1, with D perhaps TRBD1 (5 bases). The germline V gene has CDR1 LNHDA and CDR2 SQIVND (reference sequence). The CDR3 contains 14 residues. V was trimmed by 3 bases and J by 1 base, leaving 9 bases between them. The DNA for the CDR3 is TGTGCCAGTAGTATTGGGGGGAAGAACACTGAAGCTTTCTTT. It encodes CASSIGGKNTEAFF.

This clone showed up just once. The chain couples TRBV7-9 to TRBJ2-7; 13 nucleotides agree with TRBD2. J was trimmed by 4 bases and V by 5 bases; bases with no gene match: 8. Germline assignment: CDR1 SEHNR and CDR2 FQNEAQ (reference sequence). CDR3 length: 16 residues. The CDR3 region has the DNA TGTGCCAGCAGCCCACTAGCGGGAGGGCCCGGGTACGAGCAGTACTTC. Its translation: CASSPLAGGPGYEQYF.

This chain connects TRBV9 to TRBJ1-1; TRBD1 might be the D (6 bases). The CDR3 sequence is 14 residues long. The ends were cut back, 4 bases at V and 1 base at J, with 11 bases in the middle. Germline lookup yields CDR1 SGDLS and CDR2 YYNGEE. CDR3 sequence reads: CASSLGQRNTEAFF. In nucleotides, the CDR3 is TGTGCCAGCAGCCTAGGACAGAGGAACACTGAAGCTTTCTTT.

The rearrangement links TRBV10-1 to TRBJ2-2, with D maybe TRBD1 (6 bases). This CDR3 has 16 residues. The V gene's germline CDR1 is WNHNN and CDR2 SYGVQD (reference sequence). With 2 bases removed from V and 5 bases from J, the gap between germline ends came to 15 bases. The CDR3, as DNA: TGCGCCAGCAGTGAGACCTACAGGGCCCGTACCGGGGAGCTGTTTTTT. Amino acids: CASSETYRARTGELFF.

J is TRBJ1-2 and V is TRBV7-2, with D uncertain. V dropped 2 bases and J dropped 1 base, with 11 bases sitting between them. The CDR3 extends over 15 amino acids. CDR1 is SGHTA and CDR2 is FQGNSA in the germline V gene. For the CDR3, the DNA is TGTGCCAGCAGCTTAATTCCCAGCGTTAACTATGGCTACACCTTC. Translating gives CASSLIPSVNYGYTF.

The chain employs TRBV14 and TRBJ2-1; D gene uncertain. The CDR3 is 13 amino acids. Between the trimmed V and J ends, which lost 2 bases and 3 bases, there was a span of 5 bases. Germline loops: CDR1 SGHDN, CDR2 FVKESK. CDR3 coding DNA: TGTGCCAGCAGCCAAAGCTACTACAATGAGCAGTTCTTC. It specifies CASSQSYYNEQFF.

This chain uses TRBV6-2 or TRBV6-3 with TRBJ1-1; the D is unclear. The V gene lost 2 bases and the J gene lost 1 base, with 8 bases spanning the gap. The CDR3 totals 14 residues. Germline V gene sequence: CDR1 MNHEY, CDR2 SVGEGT. Written as DNA, the CDR3 is TGTGCCAGCAGTTACGAGGGCAGGAACACTGAAGCTTTCTTT. Translation gives CASSYEGRNTEAFF.

The V gene is TRBV7-8, the J gene TRBJ2-1; D uncertain. The CDR3 covers 15 residues. Germline V CDR1 and CDR2: SGHVS, FQNEAQ. The V gene lost 3 bases and the J gene lost 0 bases, with 9 bases spanning the gap. As DNA, the CDR3 is TGTGCCAGCAGCTTGATAGTTAGCTCCTACAATGAGCAGTTCTTC. It encodes CASSLIVSSYNEQFF.

This rearrangement joins TRBV7-9 to TRBJ1-1, with 12 bases identical to TRBD1. V shed 2 bases and J 11 bases; nucleotides not matched to a gene: 9. CDR1 is SEHNR and CDR2 is FQNEAQ in the germline V gene (reference sequence). The CDR3 loop spans 15 amino acids. CDR3: CASSLPWDRGRGAFF. The CDR3 coding sequence is TGTGCCAGCAGCTTACCCTGGGACAGGGGGCGTGGGGCTTTCTTT.

The chain joins TRBV30 to TRBJ1-2; TRBD1 might be the D (6 bases). Germline values: CDR1 GTSNPN, CDR2 SVGIG (reference sequence). V gave up 4 bases and J gave up 0 bases, with 12 bases separating them. This CDR3 has 14 amino acids. In DNA form, the CDR3 reads TGTGCCTGGACGGGCAGGGGAGCTAACTATGGCTACACCTTC. Protein: CAWTGRGANYGYTF.

This rearrangement joins TRBV7-8 to TRBJ2-1, with a weak D call TRBD2 (6 bases). The germline gives CDR1 SGHVS, CDR2 FQNEAQ. The CDR3 runs to 15 residues. V lost 5 bases and J 8 bases, leaving 19 bases between the germline ends. This CDR3 reads CASSIMGGTSYEQFF. The CDR3, as DNA: TGTGCCAGCAGCATTATGGGCGGGACCAGCTATGAGCAGTTCTTC.

The chain uses TRBV10-3 and TRBJ2-1; TRBD2 aligns across 7 bases. Germline V gene data show CDR1 as ENHRY and CDR2 as SYGVKD. After removal of 4 bases from V and 7 bases from J, the junction contained 7 bases not matched to a gene. CDR3 size: 14 residues. The CDR3 nucleotides read TGTGCCATCAGTGTGGGCGGGAGTGGAAATGAGCAGTTCTTC. Translated, it gives CAISVGGSGNEQFF.

This sequence joins TRBV12-3 or TRBV12-4 and TRBJ1-5, with D perhaps TRBD1 (5 bases). CDR3 length: 13 amino acids. Deletions cut 7 bases from V and 5 bases from J, with 12 bases between. The CDR3 loop is CASTWGGDQPQHF. The CDR3 nucleotides are TGTGCCAGCACCTGGGGGGGGGATCAGCCCCAGCATTTT.

This sequence joins TRBV7-8 and TRBJ2-5; no firm D call. CDR1 and CDR2 (germline): SGHVS, FQNEAQ. This CDR3 spans 14 amino acids. Trimming removed 1 base from V and 5 bases from J, with 11 bases in between. Here the CDR3 reads CASSLGYGFETQYF. DNA of the CDR3: TGTGCCAGCAGCTTAGGGTACGGGTTTGAGACCCAGTACTTC.

The chain links TRBV19 to TRBJ2-2, with 10 bases fitting TRBD2. The CDR3 consists of 15 residues. Losses at the gene ends were 5 bases for V and 4 bases for J; bases not matched to a gene: 4. CDR1 is LNHDA and CDR2 is SQIVND in the germline V gene (reference sequence). The CDR3 is CASSRSGGVTGELFF. CDR3 DNA sequence: TGTGCCAGTAGTCGAAGCGGGGGGGTCACCGGGGAGCTGTTTTTT.

This sequence joins TRBV6-5 and TRBJ1-5; D gene ambiguous. The V end was cut by 6 bases, the J end by 5 bases, with 14 bases between. Germline assignment: CDR1 MNHEY and CDR2 SVGAGI. The CDR3 totals 14 residues. CDR3 protein: CASREGRQYQPQHF. CDR3 nucleotides: TGTGCCAGCAGGGAGGGCAGACAATATCAGCCCCAGCATTTT.